This TCR beta chain was identified in a study of spatial heterogeneity in lung cancer. Across the study: On average, each unique TCR and UMI combination appeared more than ten times in raw reads.

Judged by abundance, this clonotype is medium-sized. Its antigen is not identified. Since it is a stray read in a library aimed at alpha chains, this beta chain has a size that is not meaningful. Every individual TCR cDNA molecule carried its own unique molecular identifier, which allowed correction of PCR and sequencing errors. From the 5' RACE reads, TCRdb called clonotypes with MiXCR, one entry per CDR3 protein. The sample has about 7,800 distinct CDR3 sequences; about 9.1% are singletons. This CDR3 contains 15 residues. Germline V gene lookup returns CDR1 SGDLS and CDR2 YYNGEE. With 1 base removed from V and 1 base from J, the gap between germline ends came to 9 bases. Whole-study results and caveats: There were more appearances of ubiquitous expanded tumor TCRs in blood at resection than at follow-up.

Indicated time point: sample taken at primary tumor resection. Tumor, nontumor lung or frozen PBMC supplied whole RNA, sequenced without sorting. The origin of this receptor is a male donor with early-stage non-small cell lung cancer. The source was PBMCs, collected at surgery. The chain couples TRBV9 to TRBJ1-5, with D perhaps matching TRBD1 (5 bases). The CDR3 is CASSVSTESNQPQHF. The CDR3 bases are TGTGCCAGCAGCGTATCGACAGAAAGCAATCAGCCCCAGCATTTT. Supplemented by reference TRBV9 and TRBJ1-5, the full variable domain reads DSGVTQTPKHLITATGQRVTLRCSPRSGDLSVYWYQQSLDQGLQFLIQYYNGEERAKGNILERFSAQQFPDLHSELNLSSLELGDSALYFCASSVSTESNQPQHFGDGTRLSIL.